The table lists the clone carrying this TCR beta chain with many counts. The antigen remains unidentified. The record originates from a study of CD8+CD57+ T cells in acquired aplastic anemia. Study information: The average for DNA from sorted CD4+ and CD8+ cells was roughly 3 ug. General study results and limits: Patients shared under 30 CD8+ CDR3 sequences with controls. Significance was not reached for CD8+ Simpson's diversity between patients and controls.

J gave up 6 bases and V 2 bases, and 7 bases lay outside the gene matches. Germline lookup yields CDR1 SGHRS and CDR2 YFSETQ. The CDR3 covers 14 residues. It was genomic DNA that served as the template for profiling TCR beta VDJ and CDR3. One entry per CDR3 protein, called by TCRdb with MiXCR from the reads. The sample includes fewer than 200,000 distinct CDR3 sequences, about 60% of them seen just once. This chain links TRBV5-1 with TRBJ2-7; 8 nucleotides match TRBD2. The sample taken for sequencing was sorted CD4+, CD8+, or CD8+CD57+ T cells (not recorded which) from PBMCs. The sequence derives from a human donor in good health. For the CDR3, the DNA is TGCGCCAGCAGCTTCGGCCCGGGAGGGGTCGAGCAGTACTTC. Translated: CASSFGPGGVEQYF.